A selection of T cell receptor beta chains follows, all from one sample in a study of shared clonotypes between healthy human individuals. Libraries were prepared by immunoSEQ multiplex PCR; TCRdb keeps only in-frame clonotypes and omits some of them. This table has about 470,000 clones, roughly 77% appearing once. Sequencing was done on a sample of PBMCs. Receptors were obtained from a woman between 35 and 50 years old in good health. Some clones in this sample may be carry-over from other donors' samples. Each CDR3 is given with its conserved first and last residue. D genes are given only for firm matches. Some rows have no size entry. The others give once, few or many, or a class for an expanded clone.

J | size | length | D | V | DNA | CDR3
TRBJ2-7 | . | 13 | . | TRBV28 | TGTGCCAGCAGTTTAGTACAGGCTCGCGAGCAGTACTTC | CASSLVQAREQYF
TRBJ1-4 | . | 15 | . | TRBV2 | TGTGCCAGCTCCCTCGGGGGGATGACTAATGAAAAACTGTTTTTT | CASSLGGMTNEKLFF
TRBJ2-5 | once | 14 | . | TRBV7-2 | TGTGCCAGCAGCGAGGGGGGGGCAGAAGAGACCCAGTACTTC | CASSEGGAEETQYF
TRBJ2-1 | . | 15 | . | TRBV13 | TGTGCCAGCAGCTTAGAACAGGCCTTTTGGAATGAGCAGTTCTTC | CASSLEQAFWNEQFF
TRBJ2-6 | . | 17 | . | TRBV7-8 | TGTGCCAGCAGGCGCCGGGAGACGGACTCTGGGGCCAACGTCCTGACTTTC | CASRRRETDSGANVLTF
TRBJ2-5 | . | 15 | . | TRBV9 | TGTGCCAGCAGCGCAATTGGGGGGCTAGTTGAGACCCAGTACTTC | CASSAIGGLVETQYF
TRBJ2-6 | . | 17 | TRBD1 | TRBV30 | TGTGCCTGGAGTATCGACAGGGTCCGCTCTGGGGCCAACGTCCTGACTTTC | CAWSIDRVRSGANVLTF
TRBJ2-1 | . | 15 | . | TRBV2 | TGTGCCAGCAGTGACTTGGGAAACTCCTACAATGAGCAGTTCTTC | CASSDLGNSYNEQFF
TRBJ1-1 | . | 13 | . | TRBV7-9 | TGTGCCAGCAGCTTAGAGGAGAACACTGAAGCTTTCTTT | CASSLEENTEAFF
TRBJ2-5 | . | 11 | . | TRBV5-4 | TGTGCCAGCAGCTTCCAAGAGAGGGAGTACTTC | CASSFQEREYF
TRBJ2-7 | . | 15 | . | TRBV18 | TGTGCCACTGCACTAGGCGGGATTTCAAACTACGAGCAGTACTTC | CATALGGISNYEQYF
TRBJ2-7 | . | 13 | . | TRBV4-1 | TGCGCCAGCAGCCCCACCCGGGGATACGAGCAGTACTTC | CASSPTRGYEQYF
TRBJ2-3 | few | 14 | . | TRBV28 | TGTGCCAGCAGTGCAGGGCCCCGCACAGATACGCAGTATTTT | CASSAGPRTDTQYF
TRBJ1-1 | . | 13 | . | TRBV27 | TGTGCCACCTTGGGGGCTCTGAACACTGAAGCTTTCTTT | CATLGALNTEAFF
TRBJ1-4 | once | 14 | TRBD1 | TRBV7-2 | TGTGCCAGCAGCTTTGACAGGGTGGACGAAAAACTGTTTTTT | CASSFDRVDEKLFF
TRBJ1-4 | . | 14 | . | TRBV4-1 | TGCGCCAGCAGCCTTTTCGCCTTGAATGAAAAACTGTTTTTT | CASSLFALNEKLFF
TRBJ1-1 | . | 12 | . | TRBV18 | TGTGCCAGCTCACTGGGCACAGGGGAAGCTTTCTTT | CASSLGTGEAFF
TRBJ1-2 | . | 16 | . | TRBV15 | TGTGCCACCAGCCCAGACTTGGCGTATAGTGGCTATGGCTACACCTTC | CATSPDLAYSGYGYTF
TRBJ2-5 | . | 15 | . | TRBV5-5 | TGTGCCAGCAGCTTGGCCGCAGTTAGCCAAGAGACCCAGTACTTC | CASSLAAVSQETQYF
TRBJ2-3 | . | 10 | . | TRBV20-1 | TGCAGTGCTAGAAGCGATACGCAGTATTTT | CSARSDTQYF
TRBJ2-5 | . | 17 | TRBD2 | TRBV11-2 | TGTGCCAGCAGCTTGTTAGGTGGAGCGGGAGGGGGGGAGACCCAGTACTTC | CASSLLGGAGGGETQYF
TRBJ2-5 | once | 13 | TRBD2 | TRBV30 | TGTGCCTGGGCGACTAGCGGGGGGGTAACCCAGTACTTC | CAWATSGGVTQYF
TRBJ1-6 | . | 14 | TRBD1 | TRBV5-4 | TGTGCCAGCAGCTTGGTGGACAGGGGTTCACCCCTCCACTTT | CASSLVDRGSPLHF
TRBJ2-1 | . | 16 | TRBD1 | TRBV28 | TGTGCCAGCAGCCCCGGACAGGGGACAACCTACAATGAGCAGTTCTTC | CASSPGQGTTYNEQFF
TRBJ2-7 | . | 15 | TRBD2 | TRBV9 | TGTGCCAGCAGCGTAGCCCCTAGCGGGAGTAACGAGCAGTACTTC | CASSVAPSGSNEQYF
TRBJ1-1 | . | 11 | . | TRBV28 | TGTGCCAGCAGTTTAAGGGTGGAAGCTTTCTTT | CASSLRVEAFF
TRBJ2-3 | . | 15 | TRBD2 | TRBV7-9 | TGTGCCAGCAGCTCCTCCGGGACTAGCGGACATACGCAGTATTTT | CASSSSGTSGHTQYF
TRBJ2-3 | . | 18 | . | TRBV9 | TGTGCCAGCAGCGTAGCCCCCTTTAGGGTTGGGGTTACAGATACGCAGTATTTT | CASSVAPFRVGVTDTQYF
TRBJ2-7 | . | 13 | . | TRBV7-9 | TGTGCCAGCAGCTTACACGACAGCCTCGAGCAGTACTTC | CASSLHDSLEQYF
TRBJ1-1 | . | 15 | . | TRBV2 | TGTGCCAGCAGTGAATGGGGGGGGCGGAACACTGAAGCTTTCTTT | CASSEWGGRNTEAFF
TRBJ2-1 | . | 16 | . | TRBV6-6 | TGTGCCAGCAGTCTACCCCCGGGCGGCTCCTACAATGAGCAGTTCTTC | CASSLPPGGSYNEQFF
TRBJ1-4 | . | 16 | . | TRBV28 | TGTGCCAGCAGTTCCCTATGGACATATAGAGATGCTGGGCTGTTTTTT | CASSSLWTYRDAGLFF
TRBJ2-2 | few | 15 | TRBD1 | TRBV9 | TGTGCCAGCAGCCCGGGACAGAGGCCCACCGGGGAGCTGTTTTTT | CASSPGQRPTGELFF
TRBJ1-5 | . | 14 | . | TRBV28 | TGTGCCAGCAGGCAGGTCGGGGTGAATCAGCCCCAGCATTTT | CASRQVGVNQPQHF
TRBJ2-5 | . | 15 | TRBD1 | TRBV6-1 | TGTGCCACCCGATACCGGGACAGGGTGGGGGAGACCCAGTACTTC | CATRYRDRVGETQYF
TRBJ1-1 | . | 14 | . | TRBV18 | TGTGCCAGCTCACCGACCCCGGAGAACACTGAAGCTTTCTTT | CASSPTPENTEAFF
TRBJ2-7 | . | 15 | TRBD2 | TRBV6-6 | TGTGCCAGCAGTTACCTAGCGGGCCGAGACTACGAGCAGTACTTC | CASSYLAGRDYEQYF
TRBJ1-1 | . | 14 | TRBD1 | TRBV6-1 | TGTGCCAGCATTAAGACAGGGTTGGACACTGAAGCTTTCTTT | CASIKTGLDTEAFF
TRBJ2-1 | . | 16 | TRBD2 | TRBV4-1 | TGCGCCAGCAGCTCTACTAGGACTAGCGGGACCCCCCAGCAGTTCTTC | CASSSTRTSGTPQQFF
TRBJ2-4 | . | 13 | . | TRBV7-2 | TGTGCCAGCAGCTTAATCCCCGGCAACATTCAGTACTTC | CASSLIPGNIQYF
TRBJ2-5 | . | 13 | TRBD1 | TRBV2 | TGTGCCAGCAGTGCCGGGACAGAAGAGACCCAGTACTTC | CASSAGTEETQYF
TRBJ2-7 | . | 15 | . | TRBV4-1 | TGCGCCAGCAGCCAGACCGGGAGCAACTCCTACGAGCAGTACTTC | CASSQTGSNSYEQYF
TRBJ1-1 | . | 17 | . | TRBV16 | TGTGCCAGCAGCCAATCTCCCTTATATTCGGGGGACACTGAAGCTTTCTTT | CASSQSPLYSGDTEAFF
TRBJ2-3 | . | 14 | . | TRBV11-3 | TGTGCCAGCAGCCCCGGACAGAGTACAGATACGCAGTATTTT | CASSPGQSTDTQYF
TRBJ2-1 | . | 17 | . | TRBV29-1 | TGCAGCGTTGAAGGTCCAGACAGGCAGTCGGCGTGGACTGAGCAGTTCTTC | CSVEGPDRQSAWTEQFF
TRBJ2-1 | few | 14 | TRBD2 | TRBV5-1 | TGCGCCAGCAGCTTAAGACTAGCGCACAATGAGCAGTTCTTC | CASSLRLAHNEQFF
TRBJ1-4 | . | 17 | TRBD1 | TRBV11-2 | TGTGCCAGCAGCTTAGAGAGGGGGCCAGGGCGCTCTGAAAAACTGTTTTTT | CASSLERGPGRSEKLFF
TRBJ2-7 | . | 16 | TRBD1 | TRBV25-1 | TGTGCCAGCAGTAAGAATACCAGGGGGCGAATTGCCGAGCAGTACTTC | CASSKNTRGRIAEQYF
TRBJ2-7 | . | 17 | TRBD2 | TRBV4-2 | TGTGCCAGCAGCCCGGGGACTAGCGGGGGAAGTACCTACGAGCAGTACTTC | CASSPGTSGGSTYEQYF